These T cell receptor beta chains were read from a single sample in a study of CD8+ T cells in alopecia areata. Clones were sequenced by immunoSEQ multiplex PCR, and TCRdb holds only the in-frame ones, with some missing. The repertoire has fewer than 250,000 clones, around 64% of them found once; the top ten carry roughly 1.3%. Material: CD4+ T cells sorted from blood, obtained around week 47, from a patient treated with tofacitinib. The receptors were gathered from a human donor with alopecia areata. Each CDR3 is given with its conserved first and last residue.

V gene,J gene,CDR3 protein
TRBV15,TRBJ2-4,CATSREGSENIQYF
TRBV2,TRBJ2-5,CASSEVVSGGAGETQYF
TRBV12-5,TRBJ2-1,CASGLVPAGDYNEQFF
TRBV10-3,TRBJ2-7,CAISDRVGFPSYEQYF
TRBV7-2,TRBJ2-3,CASSLGGPTDTQYF
TRBV7-2,TRBJ2-7,CASSPSRDRVINEQYF
TRBV30,TRBJ2-3,CASPVASGGADTQYF
TRBV30,TRBJ1-5,CAWSPGAGGGFQHF
TRBV29-1,TRBJ2-7,CSVVILAGVGEQYF
TRBV5-1,TRBJ2-6,CASSLPGLAGDTGANVLTF
TRBV5-6,TRBJ1-1,CASSQGSIMNTEAFF
TRBV29-1,TRBJ1-1,CSGLRDRVTEAFF
TRBV29-1,TRBJ1-1,CSAMDRANTEAFF
TRBV2,TRBJ1-2,CASSVDVANYGYTF
TRBV23-1,TRBJ1-2,CASSPPHGYTF
TRBV29-1,TRBJ2-3,CSASKTDIRTDTQYF
TRBV6-5,TRBJ1-2,CASSPLNNYGYTF
TRBV7-6,TRBJ2-5,CASSRRGRETQYF
TRBV14,TRBJ2-7,CASSQEGTTLDEQYF
TRBV15,TRBJ1-2,CATSAQGASNGYTF
TRBV2,TRBJ1-5,CATTKSGNQPQHF
TRBV7-2,TRBJ1-5,CASSLVVQVRSPQHF